This TCR beta chain originates from a study of cytomegalovirus exposure and HLA in healthy donors. General study findings and limits: Specificity of a few CMV-associated chains for CMV antigens was verified in vitro. HLA allele associations emerged for under 20,000 TCR beta sequences in a later analysis, at 0.05 false discovery rate. The study labeled 150 to 200 TCR beta chains cytomegalovirus-associated.

The PCR employed 60 Vbeta primers together with 13 Jbeta primers. Clones were read by immunoSEQ multiplex PCR, and TCRdb kept only the in-frame ones, dropping some. This sample lists 70,000 to 80,000 clones; its ten largest clones have roughly 2.7%. Remarks on this clone: Its antigen remains unknown.

CDR3 length: 14 residues. J lost 5 bases, V lost 4 bases, and 6 bases had no gene match. The germline gives CDR1 SGHRS, CDR2 YFSETQ. The sequence was collected from a man aged 35 to 55 in good health and CMV-seronegative. V usage is TRBV5-1 and J usage is TRBJ2-5; the match to TRBD2 covers 9 bases. Material for sequencing was PBMCs. The CDR3 DNA reads as TGCGCCAGCAGCAAGGGGACTAGCTCTGAGACCCAGTACTTC. It encodes CASSKGTSSETQYF.